This T cell receptor beta chain was captured by sequencing in a study of identical twins. Overall study results and limits: It was possible that invariant MAIT and iNKT cells partly confounded the zero-insertion analyses. Researchers reported weaker excess twin sharing in beta out-of-frame sequences.

A universal primer site was created by template switching, with the cDNA bearing unique molecular identifiers. MiXCR, run by TCRdb on the 5' RACE reads, gives a single entry per CDR3 protein. The table records around 1.7 million distinct CDR3 sequences, around 29% of them present only once. With respect to this clonotype: Its specificity is not known.

Sequencing was carried out using cord blood. The receptor was derived from a newborn girl in good health.

The CDR3, as DNA: TGTGCCATCAGTGAGTCCCCGACAGGAGCTCAAGAGACCCAGTACTTC. The encoded protein is CAISESPTGAQETQYF. The V gene is TRBV10-3, the J gene TRBJ2-5; D perhaps matches TRBD1 (6 bases). V lost 0 bases and J 2 bases, leaving 13 bases between the germline ends. CDR3 length: 16 residues. Germline CDR1 reads ENHRY; CDR2 reads SYGVKD.